These 22 T cell receptor beta chains were sequenced from one sample in a study of cytomegalovirus exposure and HLA in healthy donors. PCR primers comprised 60 Vbeta and 13 Jbeta primers. Assay: immunoSEQ multiplex PCR; the TCRdb copy retains only in-frame clones and omits some. This repertoire shows approximately 160,000 clones, 68% found once; its top ten account for around 2.8%. The sequenced sample was PBMCs. The receptors were gathered from a woman between 40 and 50 years old in good health and CMV-seropositive.

The chain recombines TRBV19 with TRBJ1-6, with 8 bases fitting TRBD1. V shed 3 bases and J 6 bases; nucleotides not matched to a gene: 4. CDR1 LNHDA and CDR2 SQIVND come from the germline V gene (reference sequence). CDR3 length: 15 residues. In DNA form, the CDR3 reads TGTGCCAGTAGTATTTTTGGACAGGGTAATTCACCCCTCCACTTT. It yields the protein CASSIFGQGNSPLHF.

The chain uses TRBV28 and TRBJ2-7; D uncertain. The CDR3 sequence is 13 residues long. Germline CDR1 MDHEN, CDR2 SYDVKM. Trimming removed 2 bases at V and 4 bases at J, with 9 bases between. CDR3 bases: TGTGCCAGCAGTTTAGACTCCGGATACGAGCAGTACTTC. As protein: CASSLDSGYEQYF.

Only one count was recorded for this clone. This chain uses TRBV6-5 with TRBJ1-2, with a weak D call TRBD1 (6 bases). Germline V gene lookup returns CDR1 MNHEY and CDR2 SVGAGI. Trimming shortened V by 10 bases and J by 8 bases, and 20 bases separated the two germline ends. CDR3 size: 13 residues. As DNA, the CDR3 is TGTGCCACTTCCTTGGGGGGGGCGGGCGGCTACACCTTC. It yields the protein CATSLGGAGGYTF.

The V and J genes are TRBV19 and TRBJ1-2, with 8 nucleotides matching TRBD1. V gave up 6 bases and J gave up 1 base; unmatched junction bases: 10. Germline loops: CDR1 LNHDA, CDR2 SQIVND (reference sequence). CDR3 size: 16 residues. The CDR3 region is CASSAGTGDFNYGYTF. CDR3 nucleotides: TGTGCCAGTAGCGCCGGGACAGGTGACTTTAACTATGGCTACACCTTC.

This clone has only a few counts. J is TRBJ2-5 and V is TRBV7-2; 7 bases align to TRBD2. This CDR3 spans 14 amino acids. Germline V lookup: CDR1 SGHTA, CDR2 FQGNSA. With 5 bases clipped from V and 2 bases from J, the junction kept 5 bases outside the gene matches. The chain's CDR3 is CASSGPGLQETQYF. CDR3 coding DNA: TGTGCCAGCAGCGGCCCGGGACTACAAGAGACCCAGTACTTC.

The chain joins TRBV15 to TRBJ2-3, with 8 positions matching TRBD2. V lost 5 bases to trimming and J lost 0 bases; unmatched junction nucleotides: 7. The germline CDR1 and CDR2 sequences are LNHNV and YYDKDF (reference sequence). The CDR3 is 16 residues long. The CDR3 DNA reads TGTGCCACCAGCCCCTCAACTAGCGGTAGCACAGATACGCAGTATTTT. This codes for CATSPSTSGSTDTQYF.

The chain joins TRBV28 to TRBJ2-2; 9 bases are shared with TRBD2. Germline V gene sequence: CDR1 MDHEN, CDR2 SYDVKM. CDR3 length: 18 residues. J lost 0 bases, V lost 4 bases, and 9 bases had no gene match. CDR3 amino acids: CASSSSPRLAANTGELFF. CDR3 DNA: TGTGCCAGCAGTTCATCCCCTCGACTAGCGGCGAACACCGGGGAGCTGTTTTTT.

This clone turned up a few times. The V call is TRBV5-1, the J call TRBJ2-2, with D perhaps TRBD2 (6 bases). The germline V and J ends were trimmed by 1 base and 7 bases, with 14 bases remaining between them. The V gene's germline CDR1 is SGHRS and CDR2 YFSETQ. CDR3 length equals 15 residues. The CDR3 DNA sequence: TGCGCCAGCAGCTTGATGGCAGGGACTCGCGGGGAGCTGTTTTTT. It codes for CASSLMAGTRGELFF. The variable domain in full, with the rest retrieved from reference TRBV5-1 and TRBJ2-2, is KAGVTQTPRYLIKTRGQQVTLSCSPISGHRSVSWYQQTPGQGLQFLFEYFSETQRNKGNFPGRFSGRQFSNSRSEMNVSTLELGDSALYLCASSLMAGTRGELFFGEGSRLTVL.

The genes are TRBV7-2 and TRBJ2-3; 9 bases line up with TRBD1. Germline assignment: CDR1 SGHTA and CDR2 FQGNSA. The J segment lost 4 bases and the V segment lost 3 bases, leaving 8 bases of the junction unmatched. The CDR3 sequence is 16 residues long. The CDR3 region has the DNA TGTGCCAGCAGCTTCCGAGGGACAGGGTTGTCAGATACGCAGTATTTT. It codes for CASSFRGTGLSDTQYF.

This rearrangement joins TRBV11-2 to TRBJ2-1; 7 nucleotides align to TRBD2. Trimming took 5 bases from V and 4 from J; bases not matched to a gene: 8. The CDR3 covers 15 residues. Germline loops: CDR1 SGHAT, CDR2 FQNNGV. CDR3 sequence reads: CASSLTGGTYNEQFF. CDR3 bases: TGTGCCAGCAGCCTAACCGGGGGGACGTACAATGAGCAGTTCTTC.

The rearrangement links TRBV4-3 to TRBJ2-1; 8 bases line up with TRBD2. Germline CDR1 is LGHNA and CDR2 is YSLEER. The V segment lost 0 bases and the J segment 6 bases; nucleotides outside the gene matches: 10. The CDR3 consists of 17 residues. Here the CDR3 DNA reads TGCGCCAGCAGCCAAGATAGGGCTAGCGGGCTCGGCAATGAGCAGTTCTTC. Translating gives CASSQDRASGLGNEQFF.

The chain carries TRBV7-3 and TRBJ2-2, with D perhaps TRBD2 (6 bases). The ends were cut back, 2 bases at V and 0 bases at J, with 10 bases in the middle. Germline CDR1 is SGHTA and CDR2 is FQGTGA. The length of the CDR3 is 16 residues. The CDR3 DNA reads as TGTGCCAGCAGCTTATTCGGCGGGGCGAACACCGGGGAGCTGTTTTTT. Its protein is CASSLFGGANTGELFF.

The V call is TRBV7-2, the J call TRBJ1-1, with 9 bases that match TRBD1. Looked up from germline, CDR1 is SGHTA and CDR2 is FQGNSA. V lost 5 bases, J lost 0 bases, and 7 bases stayed unmatched. CDR3 length equals 16 residues. CDR3 protein: CASSARTGAMNTEAFF. The CDR3 nucleotides are TGTGCCAGCAGCGCCCGGACAGGGGCTATGAACACTGAAGCTTTCTTT.

The chain uses TRBV7-3 and TRBJ2-2; D is unclear. CDR3 length: 16 amino acids. With 3 bases removed from V and 0 bases from J, the gap between germline ends came to 11 bases. Germline V gene data show CDR1 as SGHTA and CDR2 as FQGTGA. CDR3 nucleotides: TGTGCCAGCAGCTTTAATCCGAGATCGAACACCGGGGAGCTGTTTTTT. As protein: CASSFNPRSNTGELFF.

This chain links TRBV6-6 with TRBJ2-1, with 7 bases identical to TRBD1. Germline assignment: CDR1 MNHNY and CDR2 SVGAGI (reference sequence). Unmatched junction bases numbered 11, after V lost 6 bases and J lost 9 bases. The CDR3 runs 14 residues. The CDR3 spells CASSAGTAAPEQFF. CDR3 bases: TGTGCCAGCAGCGCCGGGACAGCGGCCCCTGAGCAGTTCTTC.

CDR3 nucleotides: TGCGCCAGCAGCTTGTTTACGGGATCCTACGAGCAGTACTTC. Translating it yields CASSLFTGSYEQYF. V gene TRBV5-1 combines with J gene TRBJ2-7, with D tentatively TRBD2 (5 bases). The CDR3 sequence is 14 residues long. The germline V gene encodes CDR1 SGHRS and CDR2 YFSETQ. The V and J ends lost 1 base and 1 base respectively, with 9 bases between them. Complete variable domain (other parts from reference TRBV5-1 and TRBJ2-7): KAGVTQTPRYLIKTRGQQVTLSCSPISGHRSVSWYQQTPGQGLQFLFEYFSETQRNKGNFPGRFSGRQFSNSRSEMNVSTLELGDSALYLCASSLFTGSYEQYFGPGTRLTVT.

The chain recombines TRBV7-6 with TRBJ1-2; D may be TRBD1 (5 bases). V was shortened by 1 base and J by 6 bases, with 12 bases between the two germline ends. Germline assignment: CDR1 SGHVS and CDR2 FNYEAQ. This CDR3 has 14 residues. This CDR3 is CASSLGAGIHGYTF. CDR3 coding DNA: TGTGCCAGCAGCTTAGGAGCAGGGATTCATGGCTACACCTTC.

The chain uses TRBV7-9 and TRBJ2-7; 9 nucleotides match TRBD2. Germline V gives CDR1 SEHNR, CDR2 FQNEAQ (reference sequence). This CDR3 is 15 amino acids long. V lost 1 base and J lost 4; bases outside the gene matches: 5. The DNA of the CDR3 is TGTGCCAGCAGCTTAGAAGGCGGGGGGGTTTACGAGCAGTACTTC. Its protein product is CASSLEGGGVYEQYF.

The V and J genes are TRBV29-1 and TRBJ1-1, with TRBD1 matching 7 bases. This CDR3 comprises 14 residues. In germline, CDR1 is SQVTM, CDR2 ANQGSEA. With 0 bases clipped from V and 5 bases from J, the junction kept 6 bases outside the gene matches. The CDR3 nucleotides read TGCAGCGTTGAAGAACGACAGGGACGGACTGAAGCTTTCTTT. Amino acid sequence: CSVEERQGRTEAFF. Drawing the rest from reference TRBV29-1 and TRBJ1-1, the complete variable domain is SAVISQKPSRDICQRGTSLTIQCQVDSQVTMMFWYRQQPGQSLTLIATANQGSEATYESGFVIDKFPISRPNLTFSTLTVSNMSPEDSSIYLCSVEERQGRTEAFFGQGTRLTVV.

The rearrangement links TRBV28 to TRBJ1-3; D ambiguous. Germline CDR1 MDHEN, CDR2 SYDVKM. Between the trimmed V and J ends, which lost 3 bases and 0 bases, there was a span of 12 bases. CDR3 size: 16 residues. CDR3 nucleotides: TGTGCCAGCAGTTTCCATGAGCGTCCCTCTGGAAACACCATATATTTT. Its protein is CASSFHERPSGNTIYF. Supplemented by reference TRBV28 and TRBJ1-3, the full variable domain reads DVKVTQSSRYLVKRTGEKVFLECVQDMDHENMFWYRQDPGLGLRLIYFSYDVKMKEKGDIPEGYSVSREKKERFSLILESASTNQTSMYLCASSFHERPSGNTIYFGEGSWLTVV.

For this clone: At one of its ends the junction is not consistent with the germline gene, which may arise from a read error. The chain carries TRBV4-1 and TRBJ1-6, with unresolved D. Germline values: CDR1 MGHRA, CDR2 YSYEKL. There are 13 residues in the CDR3. The CDR3 DNA is TGCGCCAGCAGCCGAGCTTATAATTCACCCCTCAACTTT. Amino acid sequence: CASSRAYNSPLNF.

V is TRBV7-9 and J is TRBJ1-2; D is unclear. The CDR3 extends over 14 amino acids. V shed 0 bases and J shed 2 bases, with 7 bases lying between them. CDR1 is SEHNR and CDR2 is FQNEAQ in the germline V gene (reference sequence). The CDR3 is CASSLAGRNYGYTF. CDR3 DNA sequence: TGTGCCAGCAGCTTAGCGGGCCGAAACTATGGCTACACCTTC.